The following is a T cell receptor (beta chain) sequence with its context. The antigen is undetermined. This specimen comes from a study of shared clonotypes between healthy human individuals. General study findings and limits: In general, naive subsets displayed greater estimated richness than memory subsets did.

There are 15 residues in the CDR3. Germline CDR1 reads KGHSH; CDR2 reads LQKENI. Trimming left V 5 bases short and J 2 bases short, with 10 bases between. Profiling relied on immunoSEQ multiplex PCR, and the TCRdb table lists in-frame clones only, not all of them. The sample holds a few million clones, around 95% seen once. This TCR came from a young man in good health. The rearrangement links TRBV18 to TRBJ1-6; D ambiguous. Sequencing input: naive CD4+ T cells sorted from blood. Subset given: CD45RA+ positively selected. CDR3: CASSSDRAYNSPLHF. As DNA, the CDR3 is TGTGCCAGCTCATCGGATCGAGCCTATAATTCACCCCTCCACTTT.